The entry below describes one T cell receptor (beta chain). Its antigen remains unknown. Produced via immunoSEQ multiplex PCR; TCRdb's table is partial and in-frame only. The repertoire holds about 160,000 clones, more than 85% seen once, with less than 6% in the top ten. The J segment lost 0 bases and the V segment lost 5 bases, leaving 3 bases of the junction unmatched. CDR1 is SGDLS and CDR2 is YYNGEE in the germline V gene. This CDR3 is built from 15 residues. This sample was taken from a study of lymphopenia after photon versus proton radiotherapy. Study-level results: Post-nadir diversity loss with photons came from oligoclonal expansion, particularly CD8+ Temra cells. In patients who died, overall survival fell as post-nadir TCR diversity dropped more. Authors raise, but do not show, better survival with proton therapy. Photon-treated patients lost naive T cells and TCR diversity; proton-treated stayed stable.

This clonotype was sampled from a man aged 45-65 years with gastric cancer. The chain joins TRBV9 to TRBJ2-2; 8 bases map to TRBD2. The sequenced sample was peripheral blood, obtained from a patient treated with photon-based radiotherapy. Here the CDR3 reads CASSQGLANTGELFF. The CDR3 nucleotides read TGTGCCAGCAGTCAGGGACTAGCGAACACCGGGGAGCTGTTTTTT.